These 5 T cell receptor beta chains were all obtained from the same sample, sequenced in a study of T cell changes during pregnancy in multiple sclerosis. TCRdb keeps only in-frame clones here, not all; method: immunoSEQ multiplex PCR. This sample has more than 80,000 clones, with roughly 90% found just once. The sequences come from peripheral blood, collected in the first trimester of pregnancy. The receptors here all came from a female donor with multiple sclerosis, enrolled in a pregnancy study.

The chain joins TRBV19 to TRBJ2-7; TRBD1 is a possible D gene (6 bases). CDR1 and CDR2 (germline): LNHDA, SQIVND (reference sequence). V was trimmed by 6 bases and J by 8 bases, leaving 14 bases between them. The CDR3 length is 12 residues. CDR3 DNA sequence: TGTGCCAGTAGGGACAGTTCGCTCAAGCAGTACTTC. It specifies CASRDSSLKQYF. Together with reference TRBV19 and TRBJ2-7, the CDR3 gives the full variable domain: DGGITQSPKYLFRKEGQNVTLSCEQNLNHDAMYWYRQDPGQGLRLIYYSQIVNDFQKGDIAEGYSVSREKKESFPLTVTSAQKNPTAFYLCASRDSSLKQYFGPGTRLTVT.

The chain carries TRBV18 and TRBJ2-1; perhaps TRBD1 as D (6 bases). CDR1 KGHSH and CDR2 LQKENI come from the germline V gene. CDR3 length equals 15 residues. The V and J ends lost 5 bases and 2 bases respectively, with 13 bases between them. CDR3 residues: CASSTGTLTYNEQFF. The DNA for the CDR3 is TGTGCCAGCTCAACCGGGACATTAACCTACAATGAGCAGTTCTTC.

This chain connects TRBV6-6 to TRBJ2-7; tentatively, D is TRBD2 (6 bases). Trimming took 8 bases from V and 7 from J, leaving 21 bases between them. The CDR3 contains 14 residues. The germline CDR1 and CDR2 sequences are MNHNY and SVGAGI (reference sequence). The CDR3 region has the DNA TGTGCCAGCGAGGGTGTGGGGGGTACCATGGAGCAGTACTTC. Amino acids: CASEGVGGTMEQYF.

The CDR3 reads CASSPWTGVNTEAFF. CDR3 DNA sequence: TGTGCCAGCAGCCCTTGGACAGGGGTGAACACTGAAGCTTTCTTT. The V gene is TRBV14, the J gene TRBJ1-1; 9 nucleotides agree with TRBD1. Trimming at V came to 4 bases and at J to 0 bases, leaving 3 bases not matched to a gene. Germline values: CDR1 SGHDN, CDR2 FVKESK. This CDR3 is 15 amino acids long.

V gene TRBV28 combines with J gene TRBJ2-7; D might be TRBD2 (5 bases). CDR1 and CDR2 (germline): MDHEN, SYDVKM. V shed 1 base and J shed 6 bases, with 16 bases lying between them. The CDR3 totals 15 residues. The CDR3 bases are TGTGCCAGCAGTTTATCCCTCCGGGGATCTGCCGAGCAGTACTTC. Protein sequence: CASSLSLRGSAEQYF.